These 5 T cell receptor beta chains originate from one sample sequenced in a study of T cells in tuberculosis. Time point reported: new active TB diagnosis, blood taken before or within 7 days of starting treatment. Method: immunoSEQ multiplex PCR; TCRdb's copy keeps in-frame clones and lacks some. The top ten clones hold 2.4% of a sample with about 34,000 clones, 75% to 95% of them seen once. Sequencing used PBMCs, obtained at tuberculosis diagnosis. Every receptor here comes from an adult with tuberculosis.

This clone appeared a single time. V usage is TRBV13 and J usage is TRBJ2-1; 9 bases fit TRBD1. Trimming at V came to 4 bases and at J to 3 bases, leaving 4 bases not matched to a gene. The CDR3 runs 15 residues. Germline CDR1 and CDR2: PRHDT and FYEKMQ (reference sequence). CDR3 DNA sequence: TGTGCCAGCAGCTCCGGGACAGGGATCTACAATGAGCAGTTCTTC. As protein: CASSSGTGIYNEQFF.

The chain couples TRBV5-6 to TRBJ2-7; 9 positions match TRBD1. This CDR3 is 13 amino acids long. Germline CDR1 and CDR2: SGHDT and YYEEEE. The V segment lost 3 bases and the J segment 5 bases; nucleotides outside the gene matches: 3. CDR3: CASSYRDRDEQYF. The CDR3 DNA is TGTGCCAGCAGCTACCGGGACAGGGACGAGCAGTACTTC.

This clone was picked up a small number of times. The chain couples TRBV19 to TRBJ1-5; 10 positions agree with TRBD1. V shed 6 bases, J shed 6 bases, and the junction held 8 bases outside the gene matches. Germline CDR1 reads LNHDA; CDR2 reads SQIVND (reference sequence). This CDR3 has 15 amino acids. CDR3 protein: CASSFGQGGTQPQHF. CDR3 DNA: TGTGCCAGTAGCTTCGGACAGGGGGGAACTCAGCCCCAGCATTTT.

The chain recombines TRBV28 with TRBJ2-2, with TRBD2 matching 7 bases. The length of the CDR3 is 14 residues. Germline V gene sequence: CDR1 MDHEN, CDR2 SYDVKM. V was clipped by 5 bases and J by 5 bases; unmatched bases: 5. The CDR3 is CASSTRGVTGELFF. CDR3 bases: TGTGCCAGCAGTACCCGGGGGGTAACCGGGGAGCTGTTTTTT.

The chain is built from TRBV6-1 and TRBJ1-1; no definite D call. In germline, CDR1 is MNHNS, CDR2 SASEGT. Trimming took 6 bases from V and 0 from J, leaving 8 bases between them. The CDR3 length is 13 residues. CDR3 residues: CASRTSLNTEAFF. For the CDR3, the DNA is TGTGCCAGCAGGACTAGCCTGAACACTGAAGCTTTCTTT.